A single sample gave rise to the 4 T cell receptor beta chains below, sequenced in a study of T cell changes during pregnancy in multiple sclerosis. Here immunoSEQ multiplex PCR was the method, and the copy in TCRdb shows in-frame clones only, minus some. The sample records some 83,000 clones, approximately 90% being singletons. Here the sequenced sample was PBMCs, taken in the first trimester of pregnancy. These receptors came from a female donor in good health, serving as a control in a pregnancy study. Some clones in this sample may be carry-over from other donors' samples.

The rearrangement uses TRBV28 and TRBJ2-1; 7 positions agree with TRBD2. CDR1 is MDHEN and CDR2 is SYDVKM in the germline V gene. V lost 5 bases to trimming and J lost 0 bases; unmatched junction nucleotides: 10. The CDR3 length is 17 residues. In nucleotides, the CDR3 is TGTGCCAGCAGTATCCGAACTAGCGCGAGCTCCTACAATGAGCAGTTCTTC. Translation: CASSIRTSASSYNEQFF. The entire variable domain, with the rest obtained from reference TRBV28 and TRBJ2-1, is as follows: DVKVTQSSRYLVKRTGEKVFLECVQDMDHENMFWYRQDPGLGLRLIYFSYDVKMKEKGDIPEGYSVSREKKERFSLILESASTNQTSMYLCASSIRTSASSYNEQFFGPGTRLTVL.

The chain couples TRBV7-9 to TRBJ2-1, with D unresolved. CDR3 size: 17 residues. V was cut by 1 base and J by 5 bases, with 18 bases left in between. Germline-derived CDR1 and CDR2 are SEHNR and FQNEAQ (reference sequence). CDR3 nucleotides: TGTGCCAGCAGCTTAGATCCGGGTGGATCTCCAAACAATGAGCAGTTCTTC. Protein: CASSLDPGGSPNNEQFF.

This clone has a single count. The CDR3 loop is CAWSVQGGAEQFF. CDR3 DNA sequence: TGTGCCTGGAGTGTACAAGGTGGGGCTGAGCAGTTCTTC. This chain uses TRBV30 with TRBJ2-1; possible D gene TRBD1, 5 bases. This CDR3 contains 13 residues. CDR1 is GTSNPN and CDR2 is SVGIG in the germline V gene (reference sequence). Trimming shortened V by 0 bases and J by 9 bases, and 12 bases separated the two germline ends.

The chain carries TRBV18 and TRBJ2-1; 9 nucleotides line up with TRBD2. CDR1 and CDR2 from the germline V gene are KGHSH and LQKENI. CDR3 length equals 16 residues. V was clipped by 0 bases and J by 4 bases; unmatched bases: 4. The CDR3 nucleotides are TGTGCCAGCTCACCACCGGGTAGCGGGAGATACAATGAGCAGTTCTTC. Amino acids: CASSPPGSGRYNEQFF.